The source of this TCR beta chain is a study of identical twins. TCRdb called the 5' RACE reads again in MiXCR, with one record for every CDR3 protein. The table includes some 790,000 distinct CDR3 sequences, about 20% detected once. CDR1 is DFQATT, CDR2 SNEGSKA, per germline (reference sequence). CDR3 size: 16 residues. The ends lost 0 bases at V and 6 bases at J; junction bases unmatched: 12. This same sample was also part of a study on T cells expressing NK-cell markers.

Sequenced: PBMCs. The V gene is TRBV20-1, the J gene TRBJ2-3, with 7 bases identical to TRBD2. The receptor's source is a young woman in good health. CDR3 protein: CSARDVSGGSRDTQYF. CDR3 nucleotides: TGCAGTGCTAGAGATGTGTCGGGGGGATCGCGCGATACGCAGTATTTT.